The 12 T cell receptor beta chains listed next were all sequenced from one sample in a study of beta chain features in type 1 diabetes. Overall study findings and caveats: Shortening of TCRB CDR3s, moderate but significant, appeared in all four CD4+ subsets of Type 1 diabetes patients.

Their cognate antigens are unknown. Expressed TCRB transcripts were sequenced because the isolated RNA had all been reverse transcribed beforehand. Clones were read by immunoSEQ multiplex PCR, and TCRdb kept only the in-frame ones, dropping some. The data contain 130,000 to 150,000 clones, 13% of them seen just once; the ten biggest clones take up roughly 1.4%. The sample taken for sequencing was central memory CD4+ T cells from blood. The source is a man in his late teens or twenties with type 1 diabetes.

This chain links TRBV6-6 with TRBJ2-3; a weak D match, TRBD2 (7 bases). Trimming took 6 bases from V and 4 from J, leaving 14 bases between them. Germline V gene lookup returns CDR1 MNHNY and CDR2 SVGAGI (reference sequence). The CDR3 runs to 14 residues. The CDR3 region has the DNA TGTGCCAGCAGAGGGGGGGTAGCCGCAGATACGCAGTATTTT. Its protein is CASRGGVAADTQYF.

The chain has TRBV18 and TRBJ2-7; D unclear. The CDR3 runs to 11 residues. Germline values: CDR1 KGHSH, CDR2 LQKENI. The germline V and J ends were trimmed by 6 bases and 5 bases, with 8 bases remaining between them. The CDR3 nucleotides are TGTGCCAGCTCCGTGGCAGACGAGCAGTACTTC. Translation: CASSVADEQYF. Complete variable domain (other parts from reference TRBV18 and TRBJ2-7): NAGVMQNPRHLVRRRGQEARLRCSPMKGHSHVYWYRQLPEEGLKFMVYLQKENIIDESGMPKERFSAEFPKEGPSILRIQQVVRGDSAAYFCASSVADEQYFGPGTRLTVT.

The sample holds a few counts of this clone. This chain connects TRBV7-9 to TRBJ1-4; D not certain. The CDR3 is made up of 15 amino acids. Germline values: CDR1 SEHNR, CDR2 FQNEAQ (reference sequence). Trimming removed 4 bases from V and 4 bases from J, with 13 bases in between. The CDR3 region has the DNA TGTGCCAGCAGCTCTACGGCTTCCTTTAATGAAAAACTGTTTTTT. Its protein product is CASSSTASFNEKLFF.

This clone has only a few counts. J is TRBJ1-1 and V is TRBV28; D remains unclear. The CDR3 sequence is 15 residues long. The V gene lost 5 bases and the J gene lost 5 bases, with 18 bases spanning the gap. Germline CDR1 MDHEN, CDR2 SYDVKM. The CDR3 is CASSPSEGFKTEAFF. The DNA for the CDR3 is TGTGCCAGCAGTCCCAGCGAGGGTTTCAAGACTGAAGCTTTCTTT. The whole variable domain, filled in from reference TRBV28 and TRBJ1-1, reads DVKVTQSSRYLVKRTGEKVFLECVQDMDHENMFWYRQDPGLGLRLIYFSYDVKMKEKGDIPEGYSVSREKKERFSLILESASTNQTSMYLCASSPSEGFKTEAFFGQGTRLTVV.

The chain uses TRBV7-2 and TRBJ2-3, with 11 nucleotides matching TRBD2. Trimming cost V 4 bases and J 5 bases; bases outside gene matches: 2. This CDR3 region has 14 residues. Germline V gene lookup returns CDR1 SGHTA and CDR2 FQGNSA. The CDR3 DNA reads as TGTGCCAGCAGCTCCGGACTAGCGGGAGATACGCAGTATTTT. It codes for CASSSGLAGDTQYF.

This clone showed up just a few times. The gene calls are TRBV7-9 and TRBJ1-4; tentatively, D is TRBD1 (5 bases). Trimming left V 5 bases short and J 10 bases short, with 32 bases between. The CDR3 contains 19 residues. Looked up from germline, CDR1 is SEHNR and CDR2 is FQNEAQ (reference sequence). CDR3 in DNA: TGTGCCAGCAGCCGCGGCGACAGCCTATTTGGTCGTGGAATCATAAAACTGTTTTTT. Protein product: CASSRGDSLFGRGIIKLFF. The full variable domain, its missing parts supplied by reference TRBV7-9 and TRBJ1-4, is DTGVSQNPRHKITKRGQNVTFRCDPISEHNRLYWYRQTLGQGPEFLTYFQNEAQLEKSRLLSDRFSAERPKGSFSTLEIQRTEQGDSAMYLCASSRGDSLFGRGIIKLFFGSGTQLSVL.

This clone was seen a few times. The chain recombines TRBV9 with TRBJ2-3; TRBD1 aligns across 8 bases. The CDR3 runs 16 residues. The V and J ends lost 3 bases and 1 base, in that order; junction bases with no gene match: 7. Germline-derived CDR1 and CDR2 are SGDLS and YYNGEE. The CDR3 DNA sequence: TGTGCCAGCAGCGCAAGACAGGGGAGCGGCACAGATACGCAGTATTTT. This encodes CASSARQGSGTDTQYF.

This clone came up many times. The chain recombines TRBV29-1 with TRBJ2-7; D remains ambiguous. Trimming pared 2 bases from V and 2 bases from J, leaving 4 bases between. Germline values: CDR1 SQVTM, CDR2 ANQGSEA. There are 11 residues in the CDR3. This CDR3 is CSVERAYEQYF. DNA for the CDR3: TGCAGCGTTGAACGCGCCTACGAGCAGTACTTC.

This clone was observed a few times. The V and J genes are TRBV28 and TRBJ1-3; perhaps TRBD1 as D (5 bases). V was pared by 4 bases and J by 1 base, with 8 bases between. Germline V gives CDR1 MDHEN, CDR2 SYDVKM. The CDR3 extends over 14 amino acids. CDR3 residues: CASSSPGSGNTIYF. CDR3 in DNA: TGTGCCAGCAGTTCCCCAGGGTCTGGAAACACCATATATTTT.

The J gene is TRBJ2-7, the V gene TRBV2, with TRBD1 as a possible D gene (5 bases). Looked up from germline, CDR1 is SNHLY and CDR2 is FYNNEI. This CDR3 spans 14 amino acids. Trimming removed 7 bases from V and 0 bases from J, with 13 bases in between. CDR3 bases: TGTGCCAGCAACGCGGACATCTCCTCCTACGAGCAGTACTTC. Translating gives CASNADISSYEQYF. The variable domain in full, completed from reference TRBV2 and TRBJ2-7, reads EPEVTQTPSHQVTQMGQEVILRCVPISNHLYFYWYRQILGQKVEFLVSFYNNEISEKSEIFDDQFSVERPDGSNFTLKIRSTKLEDSAMYFCASNADISSYEQYFGPGTRLTVT.

This clone appeared a few times. The rearrangement uses TRBV7-8 and TRBJ1-3; possibly TRBD1 for D (5 bases). Germline CDR1 is SGHVS and CDR2 is FQNEAQ. The germline V and J ends were trimmed by 2 bases and 0 bases, with 8 bases remaining between them. CDR3 length: 15 amino acids. As DNA, the CDR3 is TGTGCCAGCAGCTTAAAGGGGAGCTCTGGAAACACCATATATTTT. Translated, it gives CASSLKGSSGNTIYF.

A few counts support this clone. The chain couples TRBV6-5 to TRBJ2-1, with D possibly matching TRBD2 (5 bases). V lost 6 bases, J lost 4 bases, and 13 bases lay in between. CDR3 size: 14 residues. The germline CDR1 and CDR2 sequences are MNHEY and SVGAGI. The chain's CDR3 is CASRRTTRYNEQFF. CDR3 nucleotide sequence: TGTGCCAGCAGGCGTACCACTAGATACAATGAGCAGTTCTTC.